These 24 T cell receptor beta chains share one sample of origin, sequenced in a study of spatial heterogeneity in lung cancer. TCRdb analysed the 5' RACE reads with MiXCR anew, one entry per CDR3 protein. The sample lists 30,000 to 40,000 distinct CDR3 sequences; approximately 3.1% were seen once. The time point denotes: sample taken at primary tumor resection. The specimen was normal lung tissue next to the tumor, collected at surgery. These receptors were taken from a male donor with early-stage non-small cell lung cancer.

This clonotype was observed many times. The genes are TRBV3-1 and TRBJ1-5; D unresolved. There are 13 residues in the CDR3. Germline V gene sequence: CDR1 LGHDT, CDR2 YNNKEL (reference sequence). Trimming shortened V by 0 bases and J by 6 bases, and 6 bases separated the two germline ends. CDR3 nucleotides: TGTGCCAGCAGCCAAGACCGGGGTCAGCCCCAGCATTTT. Translation gives CASSQDRGQPQHF.

In its sample, this clonotype was seen a few times. The chain combines TRBV7-8 with TRBJ1-2; TRBD1 is a possible D gene (5 bases). Germline assignment: CDR1 SGHVS and CDR2 FQNEAQ. V lost 5 bases and J 8 bases, leaving 18 bases between the germline ends. The CDR3 consists of 14 residues. CDR3 region: CASSLGTATNGYTF. The CDR3 DNA sequence: TGTGCCAGCAGCCTAGGGACGGCGACGAACGGCTACACCTTC. Filled out from reference TRBV7-8 and TRBJ1-2, the complete variable domain reads GAGVSQSPRYKVAKRGQDVALRCDPISGHVSLFWYQQALGQGPEFLTYFQNEAQLDKSGLPSDRFFAERPEGSVSTLKIQRTQQEDSAVYLCASSLGTATNGYTFGSGTRLTVV.

This clonotype was counted ten times or more. The rearrangement uses TRBV4-1 and TRBJ1-1; the D gene is possibly TRBD1 (6 bases). There are 11 residues in the CDR3. Germline V lookup: CDR1 MGHRA, CDR2 YSYEKL. The ends were cut back, 3 bases at V and 8 bases at J, with 7 bases in the middle. CDR3 DNA sequence: TGCGCCAGCAGCCAGGGGGCAGAAGCTTTCTTT. Amino acids: CASSQGAEAFF.

This clonotype came up many times. The chain's CDR3 is CASSLGQTNYEQYF. The CDR3 nucleotides are TGCGCCAGCAGCTTGGGACAGACAAACTACGAGCAGTACTTC. V and J are TRBV5-1 and TRBJ2-7; tentative D call: TRBD1 (5 bases). The germline V gene has CDR1 SGHRS and CDR2 YFSETQ. Trimming removed 0 bases at V and 3 bases at J, with 10 bases between. The CDR3 extends over 14 amino acids.

This clonotype was observed many times. This chain connects TRBV24-1 to TRBJ2-5, with D possibly matching TRBD2 (5 bases). The germline V gene has CDR1 KGHDR and CDR2 SFDVKD. The length of the CDR3 is 12 residues. The ends were cut back, 0 bases at V and 10 bases at J, with 8 bases in the middle. For the CDR3, the DNA is TGTGCCACCAGTGATTTGCAAGGGAGCCAGTACTTC. Protein: CATSDLQGSQYF.

This clonotype was recorded many times. The genes are TRBV3-1 and TRBJ2-2, with TRBD2 matching over 13 bases. The CDR3 runs to 16 residues. In germline, CDR1 is LGHDT, CDR2 YNNKEL (reference sequence). The trim removed 4 bases at V and 9 bases at J, leaving 8 bases unmatched. The CDR3 region is CASSPKTSGRMRELFF. CDR3 DNA sequence: TGTGCCAGCAGCCCTAAGACTAGCGGGAGGATGAGGGAGCTGTTTTTT.

This clonotype was observed at least ten times. V and J are TRBV27 and TRBJ2-2, with 7 bases that match TRBD2. This CDR3 spans 15 amino acids. The germline V gene has CDR1 MNHEY and CDR2 SMNVEV (reference sequence). V lost 5 bases and J lost 1; bases outside the gene matches: 4. Here the CDR3 reads CASSTLAGNTGELFF. CDR3 DNA sequence: TGTGCCAGCAGTACTTTAGCGGGGAACACCGGGGAGCTGTTTTTT.

At least ten counts were recorded for this clonotype. The CDR3, as DNA: TGCAGTGCCCCGGCGCCGGGGACAGCTAGAGAAAAACTGTTTTTT. This codes for CSAPAPGTAREKLFF. The rearrangement joins TRBV20-1 to TRBJ1-4, with 7 bases matching TRBD1. V gave up 6 bases and J gave up 8 bases; unmatched junction bases: 15. The CDR3 is 15 residues long. Germline CDR1 is DFQATT and CDR2 is SNEGSKA (reference sequence).

This clonotype was found many times. This chain connects TRBV12-3 or TRBV12-4 to TRBJ1-2; no definite D call. V lost 2 bases to trimming and J lost 0 bases, with 7 bases between them. The CDR3 extends over 14 amino acids. The CDR3 spells CASSLRRTNYGYTF. The CDR3 nucleotides are TGTGCCAGCAGTTTACGCAGGACTAACTATGGCTACACCTTC.

This clonotype was observed a few times. CDR3 amino acids: CASSQGVGAGEKLFF. CDR3 DNA: TGTGCCAGCAGCCAAGGTGTAGGGGCCGGGGAAAAACTGTTTTTT. This sequence joins TRBV3-1 and TRBJ1-4, with D possibly matching TRBD1 (5 bases). Germline V gene data show CDR1 as LGHDT and CDR2 as YNNKEL (reference sequence). CDR3 length: 15 residues. V was shortened by 1 base and J by 8 bases, with 14 bases between the two germline ends. Together with reference TRBV3-1 and TRBJ1-4, the CDR3 gives the full variable domain: DTAVSQTPKYLVTQMGNDKSIKCEQNLGHDTMYWYKQDSKKFLKIMFSYNNKELIINETVPNRFSPKSPDKAHLNLHINSLELGDSAVYFCASSQGVGAGEKLFFGSGTQLSVL.

This clonotype showed up many times. The rearrangement links TRBV2 to TRBJ2-1; D possibly corresponds to TRBD2 (6 bases). The length of the CDR3 is 13 residues. Looked up from germline, CDR1 is SNHLY and CDR2 is FYNNEI. The V end lost 5 bases, the J end lost 6 bases, and 11 bases lay between the germline ends. The CDR3 DNA is TGTGCCAGCAGTCCGGACTATCCCAATGAGCAGTTCTTC. Residues: CASSPDYPNEQFF.

The table lists this clonotype with many counts. The V call is TRBV5-1, the J call TRBJ2-5, with D unresolved. CDR3 size: 14 residues. CDR1 and CDR2 from the germline V gene are SGHRS and YFSETQ. Trimming took off 0 bases at V and 1 base at J, with 7 bases between the two ends. The CDR3 nucleotides read TGCGCCAGCAGCTTGGCAGGATTCCAAGAGACCCAGTACTTC. As protein: CASSLAGFQETQYF.

Ten or more counts support this clonotype. This chain joins TRBV11-2 and TRBJ1-1; D is ambiguous. Germline lookup yields CDR1 SGHAT and CDR2 FQNNGV. Trimming cost V 0 bases and J 5 bases, with 10 bases left between them. This CDR3 region has 14 residues. In nucleotides, the CDR3 is TGTGCCAGCAGCTTAGACCCTCCTGTAACTGAAGCTTTCTTT. Translating it yields CASSLDPPVTEAFF.

This clonotype was detected ten times or more. The chain links TRBV29-1 to TRBJ2-7, with TRBD1 matching 9 bases. Germline V gives CDR1 SQVTM, CDR2 ANQGSEA. Unmatched junction bases numbered 9, after V lost 5 bases and J lost 4 bases. This CDR3 is 14 amino acids long. The DNA of the CDR3 is TGCAGCGTTCCGGGACAGGGACTTGGATACGAGCAGTACTTC. Protein product: CSVPGQGLGYEQYF.

There are many counts of this clonotype. This chain joins TRBV6-5 and TRBJ1-1; D possibly corresponds to TRBD1 (5 bases). The V gene lost 6 bases and the J gene lost 6 bases, with 8 bases spanning the gap. This CDR3 region has 11 residues. CDR1 and CDR2 (germline): MNHEY, SVGAGI. The CDR3 bases are TGTGCCAGCAGGCCGACAGCTGAAGCTTTCTTT. Encoded protein: CASRPTAEAFF.

In its sample, this clonotype was seen many times. The chain links TRBV28 to TRBJ2-7; D is possibly TRBD1 or TRBD2 (5 bases each). V gave up 6 bases and J gave up 0 bases, with 12 bases separating them. The CDR3 length is 14 residues. Germline CDR1 and CDR2: MDHEN and SYDVKM. CDR3 protein: CASSPGDLSYEQYF. For the CDR3, the DNA is TGTGCCAGCAGCCCCGGGGACCTCTCCTACGAGCAGTACTTC.

This clonotype appeared a few times. The rearrangement joins TRBV6-5 to TRBJ1-2; 9 bases map to TRBD1. Trimming cost V 0 bases and J 3 bases; bases outside gene matches: 5. The CDR3 extends over 16 amino acids. The germline V gene has CDR1 MNHEY and CDR2 SVGAGI. As DNA, the CDR3 is TGTGCCAGCAGTTACTCGTGGGGACAGGGTGACTATGGCTACACCTTC. Encoded protein: CASSYSWGQGDYGYTF.

This clonotype was detected many times. This rearrangement joins TRBV7-2 to TRBJ1-2; D gene uncertain. The CDR3 is 15 amino acids. CDR1 is SGHTA and CDR2 is FQGNSA in the germline V gene. With 2 bases removed from V and 3 bases from J, the gap between germline ends came to 13 bases. CDR3 coding DNA: TGTGCCAGCAGCTTAAATTTGGACGGCCACTATGGCTACACCTTC. It codes for CASSLNLDGHYGYTF. Variable domain in full (rest from reference TRBV7-2 and TRBJ1-2): GAGVSQSPSNKVTEKGKDVELRCDPISGHTALYWYRQSLGQGLEFLIYFQGNSAPDKSGLPSDRFSAERTGGSVSTLTIQRTQQEDSAVYLCASSLNLDGHYGYTFGSGTRLTVV.

The table lists this clonotype with many counts. V is TRBV5-1 and J is TRBJ1-4; TRBD1 matches at 10 bases. The germline V gene encodes CDR1 SGHRS and CDR2 YFSETQ. Trimming cost V 4 bases and J 8 bases; bases outside gene matches: 8. The CDR3 is 15 amino acids. The CDR3 bases are TGCGCCAGCAGCCTGACGACAGGGGGCCAGGAAAAACTGTTTTTT. This sequence encodes CASSLTTGGQEKLFF.

This clonotype was observed at least ten times. The chain couples TRBV6-2 or TRBV6-3 to TRBJ1-6; TRBD1 matches at 9 bases. Germline assignment: CDR1 MNHEY and CDR2 SVGEGT. The junction had 6 bases not matched to a gene; V was cut back by 6 bases and J by 6 bases. This CDR3 is built from 15 residues. The CDR3 nucleotides are TGTGCCAGCAGACGACCGGGACAGGGTAATTCACCCCTCCACTTT. This gives the protein CASRRPGQGNSPLHF.

Within the sample, this clonotype is large (0.1 to 1%). This chain links TRBV12-3 or TRBV12-4 with TRBJ2-1; 7 positions match TRBD1. J lost 5 bases, V lost 3 bases, and 1 base had no gene match. CDR3 length: 13 amino acids. CDR3 bases: TGTGCCAGCAGTTTGGGACAGAACAATGAGCAGTTCTTC. Protein product: CASSLGQNNEQFF.

This clonotype was detected a few times. This chain links TRBV27 with TRBJ2-1; TRBD1 or TRBD2 may be the D gene (5 bases each). V gave up 3 bases and J gave up 9 bases, with 12 bases separating them. CDR3 length: 13 amino acids. Germline loops: CDR1 MNHEY, CDR2 SMNVEV (reference sequence). In nucleotides, the CDR3 is TGTGCCAGCAGTTTTAATATTGGGGGTGAGCAGTTCTTC. Protein sequence: CASSFNIGGEQFF.

V and J are TRBV20-1 and TRBJ2-3; 7 bases align to TRBD1. The CDR3 runs to 17 residues. Trimming cost V 4 bases and J 0 bases; bases outside gene matches: 13. Germline CDR1 and CDR2: DFQATT and SNEGSKA (reference sequence). Here the CDR3 DNA reads TGCAGTGCTACCGGACAGGCTCGAGATTTAAGCACAGATACGCAGTATTTT. Its protein product is CSATGQARDLSTDTQYF.

This clonotype was counted ten times or more. This chain links TRBV2 with TRBJ2-2, with 9 positions matching TRBD1. Trimming removed 4 bases from V and 2 bases from J; junction bases left unmatched: 2. The germline V gene encodes CDR1 SNHLY and CDR2 FYNNEI. The CDR3 has 15 amino acids. CDR3 protein: CASSVQGANTGELFF. For the CDR3, the DNA is TGTGCCAGCAGTGTACAGGGGGCCAACACCGGGGAGCTGTTTTTT.